The T cell receptor (beta chain) under discussion was sequenced for a study of cytomegalovirus exposure and HLA in healthy donors. Notes on the study in general: The listing of 150 to 200 TCR beta chains classed them as cytomegalovirus-associated. First-cohort TCR clusters were later found to tend to co-occur in the 130 or so validation repertoires.

This CDR3 is built from 15 residues. Per the germline V gene, CDR1 is KGHSH and CDR2 is LQKENI. The V end lost 6 bases, the J end lost 1 base, and 15 bases lay between the germline ends. Clones were read by immunoSEQ multiplex PCR, and TCRdb kept only the in-frame ones, dropping some. The sample yields under 100,000 clones, roughly 96% seen once. This clone was counted once. Its target is unknown. This receptor was obtained from a woman in her late teens or twenties in good health and CMV-seronegative. The sequencing input was PBMCs. The chain has TRBV18 and TRBJ1-1, with D possibly being TRBD1 (5 bases). The CDR3, as DNA: TGTGCCAGCTCCCCGGGGGGGGGTTCGAACACTGAAGCTTTCTTT. It translates to CASSPGGGSNTEAFF.